This entry is about one T cell receptor beta chain. Its cognate antigen is unknown. The samples, holding roughly 0.9-10 million cryopreserved PBMC, were thawed before DNA extraction was carried out. Germline loops: CDR1 KGHSH, CDR2 LQKENI. The CDR3 covers 14 residues. The V and J ends lost 10 bases and 6 bases respectively, with 22 bases between them. The data derive from a study of long-term antiretroviral therapy in people with HIV. About the research overall: Samples collected earliest predate the 2015 immediate-ART recommendation by about a decade.

Study observations and caveats: Blood in the study was drawn between the mid-2000s and the late 2010s, possibly under older ART regimens, which may be less effective than current ones. HIV repertoire CDR3 lengths ranged less widely than those of controls.

This was the immunoSEQ v3.0 assay at survey level. Data came from immunoSEQ multiplex PCR; TCRdb stores just in-frame clones and leaves some out. The data show fewer than 20,000 clones, with 79% seen just once and roughly 8% held by the top ten. This TCR was recovered from a man younger than 45 with HIV. The sequenced sample was unsorted PBMCs, obtained at the start of antiretroviral therapy. The rearrangement joins TRBV18 to TRBJ2-7; TRBD1 is a possible D gene (5 bases). The CDR3 bases are TGTGCCACCACAAACCAGGGCGGTAGTTCCGAGCAGTACTTC. Translation gives CATTNQGGSSEQYF.